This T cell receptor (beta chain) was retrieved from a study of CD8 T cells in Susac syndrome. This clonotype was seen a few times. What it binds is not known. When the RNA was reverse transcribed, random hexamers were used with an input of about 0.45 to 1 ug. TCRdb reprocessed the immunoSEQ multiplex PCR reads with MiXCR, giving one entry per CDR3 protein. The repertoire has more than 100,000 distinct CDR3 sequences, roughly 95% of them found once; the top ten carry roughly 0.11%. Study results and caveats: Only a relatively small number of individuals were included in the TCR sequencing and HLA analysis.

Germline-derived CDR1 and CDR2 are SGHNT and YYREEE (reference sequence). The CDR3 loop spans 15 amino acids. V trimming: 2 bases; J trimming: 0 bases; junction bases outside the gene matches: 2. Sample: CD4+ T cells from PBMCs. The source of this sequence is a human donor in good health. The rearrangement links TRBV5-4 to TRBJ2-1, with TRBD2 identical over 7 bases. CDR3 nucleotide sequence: TGTGCCAGCAGCTTCGGCGGGAGCTCCTACAATGAGCAGTTCTTC. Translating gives CASSFGGSSYNEQFF.